What follows describes a single T cell receptor beta chain. The sample comes from a study of blood T cell repertoires in COVID-19. Across the study: In each case, the material was cDNA or gDNA derived from T cells, B-cell-depleted T cells, or PBMCs.

Germline assignment: CDR1 MNHEY and CDR2 SMNVEV (reference sequence). V was trimmed by 6 bases and J by 3 bases, leaving 20 bases between them. The length of the CDR3 is 16 residues. In the authors' workflow: For nucleated cells, counts were estimated from reference gene primer amplification. Produced via immunoSEQ multiplex PCR; TCRdb's table is partial and in-frame only. V, J and clone size were drawn from that table, and D and trimming were deduced from the DNA. This sample has about 330,000 clones, with more than 70% found just once. The V call is TRBV27, the J call TRBJ1-1, with D possibly TRBD1 on 6 matching bases. The receptor's source is a woman in her thirties who had recovered from COVID-19. Material for sequencing was PBMCs or T cells enriched from blood (not recorded which). The CDR3 coding sequence is TGTGCCAGCAGACTTGACGGGGGGCAAATGTACACTGAAGCTTTCTTT. Encoded protein: CASRLDGGQMYTEAFF.